This entry concerns a single T cell receptor (beta chain). Through a sample-barcoded 5' primer and a J-beta primer mix, a second PCR was run for roughly 7 to 12 cycles. MiXCR, run by TCRdb on the 5' RACE reads, gives a single entry per CDR3 protein. In the table there are over 1,300,000 distinct CDR3 sequences, roughly 60% of which are singletons. The data were obtained in a study of blood T cells in healthy people across ages. This CDR3 has 15 amino acids. Germline assignment: CDR1 MDHEN and CDR2 SYDVKM. V was trimmed by 6 bases and J by 5 bases, leaving 18 bases between them. The sequence derives from a young man in good health. The specimen was blood. The V gene is TRBV28, the J gene TRBJ2-3; weak D call: TRBD2 (5 bases). The CDR3 DNA is TGTGCCAGCAGCCCTACAACGGGAAGTCGAGATACGCAGTATTTT. Its translation is CASSPTTGSRDTQYF.